The 4 T cell receptor beta chains below come from one sample, sequenced in a study of a mutant IDH1 vaccine in newly diagnosed glioma (dated by TCRdb to about 2021). Antigens of these TCRs are unknown. The library was built by means of the immunoSEQ multiplex PCR assay. TCRdb re-hosts the immuneACCESS table, in-frame sequences only. Its copies lack some clones; in the studies checked, an unresolved V gene accounts for under half of them, and the cause for the rest is not known. This sample has roughly 34,000 clones in its table, and roughly three fifths of those were observed once. Roughly 11% of the sample is in the top ten clones. The label giving this sample's time point can be read as: week 5, during vaccination. A 20-mer mutant IDH1 peptide at 300 micrograms in Montanide made up each vaccine dose, which was injected subcutaneously together with topical imiquimod. Sample: PBMCs, taken from a glioma patient whose treatment included an IDH1 peptide vaccine. The source of these receptors is a woman aged 18-29 years with glioma.

CDR3 nucleotide sequence: TGTGCCAGCAGACCTCCGGGACGGGAAAAACTGTTTTTT. This encodes CASRPPGREKLFF. The rearrangement links TRBV6-5 to TRBJ1-4; D perhaps matches TRBD1 (5 bases). V was trimmed by 6 bases and J by 8 bases, leaving 13 bases between them. There are 13 residues in the CDR3. Germline CDR1 MNHEY, CDR2 SVGAGI.

The chain couples TRBV9 to TRBJ2-2; D is uncertain. Germline V gene sequence: CDR1 SGDLS, CDR2 YYNGEE. CDR3 length: 14 amino acids. Trimming took off 6 bases at V and 4 bases at J, with 13 bases between the two ends. Here the CDR3 DNA reads TGTGCCAGCAAGGTTGGGCCTGGCACCGGGGAGCTGTTTTTT. It is translated as CASKVGPGTGELFF.

This chain links TRBV28 with TRBJ1-5; TRBD1 agrees at 8 bases. The J segment lost 7 bases and the V segment lost 7 bases, leaving 12 bases of the junction unmatched. This CDR3 region has 15 residues. CDR1 and CDR2 (germline): MDHEN, SYDVKM. In DNA, the CDR3 is TGTGCCAGCAACAGTCACGGCAGGGGGCACCAGCCCCAGCATTTT. Translation: CASNSHGRGHQPQHF.

In this sample, this clone turned up once. The rearrangement joins TRBV7-9 to TRBJ2-1; TRBD2 aligns across 10 bases. In germline, CDR1 is SEHNR, CDR2 FQNEAQ (reference sequence). Losses at the gene ends were 0 bases for V and 1 base for J; bases not matched to a gene: 0. The CDR3 covers 16 residues. Here the CDR3 reads CASSLALAGSYNEQFF. The CDR3 nucleotides are TGTGCCAGCAGCTTAGCACTAGCGGGATCCTACAATGAGCAGTTCTTC.